This T cell receptor beta chain comes out of a study of regulatory T cells in long-lasting Graves disease. Study-wide background: Graves' patients (newly diagnosed) had been on antithyroid drugs under 3 months.

Time point noted: newly diagnosed GD, antithyroid drugs for less than 3 months. RNA extracted from PBMCs served as the sequencing template. The patients were drawn from one endocrinology department in Xi'an, China. CDR3 regions were amplified by Arm-PCR using iRepertoire HTBI primers to build TCR beta libraries. TCRdb re-analysed the multiplex PCR reads in MiXCR, keeping a single row per CDR3 protein. The table includes approximately 300,000 distinct CDR3 sequences, more than 15% detected once. Material: peripheral blood mononuclear cells (PBMCs), obtained at new diagnosis, from a patient treated with antithyroid drugs. This sequence was found in a female donor with Graves disease.

Written as DNA, the CDR3 is TGTGCCAGTGCTTCACGCCGGACAGGGGGGTCGGGAAACATTCAGTACTTC. Translated: CASASRRTGGSGNIQYF. The chain uses TRBV19 and TRBJ2-4, with 10 bases lining up with TRBD1. The V segment lost 8 bases and the J segment 6 bases; nucleotides outside the gene matches: 16. Germline-derived CDR1 and CDR2 are LNHDA and SQIVND (reference sequence). This CDR3 has 17 residues.